These 24 T cell receptor beta chains originate from one sample sequenced in a study of siplizumab effects on memory and regulatory T cells. TCRdb's copy holds only in-frame clones and misses some; the assay was immunoSEQ multiplex PCR. The data contain fewer than 100,000 clones, 94% of them singletons. Sample: non-Treg CD4+ T cells sorted from blood. These TCRs come from a human donor in good health.

The genes are TRBV7-2 and TRBJ2-5; TRBD2 matches at 7 bases. CDR3 size: 15 residues. Germline V CDR1 and CDR2: SGHTA, FQGNSA. Trimming took 2 bases from V and 5 from J; bases not matched to a gene: 8. CDR3 sequence: CASSLSSGYSETQYF. DNA for the CDR3: TGTGCCAGCAGCTTAAGTAGCGGGTACTCGGAGACCCAGTACTTC.

The chain combines TRBV10-3 with TRBJ2-5; D possibly uses TRBD1 or TRBD2 (6 bases each). Trimming shortened V by 3 bases and J by 5 bases, and 13 bases separated the two germline ends. The length of the CDR3 is 14 residues. Germline lookup yields CDR1 ENHRY and CDR2 SYGVKD. The CDR3 bases are TGTGCCATCAGTGATTTGGGGGGCTTTGAGACCCAGTACTTC. Protein sequence: CAISDLGGFETQYF.

The chain recombines TRBV6-5 with TRBJ1-5; the D gene is possibly TRBD1 (6 bases). V was trimmed by 11 bases and J by 0 bases, leaving 14 bases between them. The CDR3 length is 14 residues. Germline loops: CDR1 MNHEY, CDR2 SVGAGI. The CDR3 here is CAGQDSNSNQPQHF. The CDR3 DNA follows: TGTGCCGGCCAGGACAGTAATAGCAATCAGCCCCAGCATTTT.

The J gene is TRBJ2-7, the V gene TRBV6-1; D uncertain. The germline V gene has CDR1 MNHNS and CDR2 SASEGT. V lost 10 bases to trimming and J lost 0 bases, with 10 bases between them. CDR3 length equals 12 residues. The CDR3: CATEPPSYEQYF. The CDR3 nucleotides read TGTGCCACCGAACCGCCCTCCTACGAGCAGTACTTC.

This clone appeared once. The rearrangement links TRBV28 to TRBJ2-3, with TRBD1 matching over 10 bases. Trimming cost V 1 base and J 3 bases; bases outside gene matches: 4. The germline V gene encodes CDR1 MDHEN and CDR2 SYDVKM. This CDR3 is built from 16 residues. CDR3 amino acids: CASSLSGTGDTDTQYF. The CDR3 DNA reads as TGTGCCAGCAGTTTATCTGGGACAGGGGATACAGATACGCAGTATTTT.

This clone was seen a single time. The rearrangement links TRBV6-6 to TRBJ1-1; D remains unclear. Germline CDR1 is MNHNY and CDR2 is SVGAGI (reference sequence). Trimming removed 6 bases at V and 1 base at J, with 12 bases between. The CDR3 runs 14 residues. As DNA, the CDR3 is TGTGCCAGCAGCCCTAATGACCGGAACACTGAAGCTTTCTTT. It codes for CASSPNDRNTEAFF.

V usage is TRBV10-3 and J usage is TRBJ2-5, with a possible D match to TRBD2 (5 bases). In germline, CDR1 is ENHRY, CDR2 SYGVKD. CDR3 length: 12 residues. V dropped 2 bases and J dropped 8 bases, with 9 bases sitting between them. CDR3 residues: CAISEGESTQYF. The CDR3 nucleotides are TGTGCCATCAGTGAGGGGGAGTCCACCCAGTACTTC.

The chain is built from TRBV7-6 and TRBJ2-3; 8 bases fit TRBD2. V gave up 5 bases and J gave up 1 base; unmatched junction bases: 14. Germline V CDR1 and CDR2: SGHVS, FNYEAQ. The CDR3 is 18 residues long. The CDR3 loop is CASSPRTAGEWGTDTQYF. CDR3 nucleotide sequence: TGTGCCAGCAGCCCAAGGACAGCGGGAGAATGGGGCACAGATACGCAGTATTTT.

V usage is TRBV9 and J usage is TRBJ2-7; 7 nucleotides match TRBD2. J was trimmed by 6 bases and V by 1 base; bases with no gene match: 7. The CDR3 has 14 amino acids. Germline V lookup: CDR1 SGDLS, CDR2 YYNGEE. The CDR3 is CASSVQGTGGEQYF. The CDR3 DNA is TGTGCCAGCAGCGTACAAGGGACGGGGGGCGAGCAGTACTTC. The variable domain in full, with the rest retrieved from reference TRBV9 and TRBJ2-7, is DSGVTQTPKHLITATGQRVTLRCSPRSGDLSVYWYQQSLDQGLQFLIQYYNGEERAKGNILERFSAQQFPDLHSELNLSSLELGDSALYFCASSVQGTGGEQYFGPGTRLTVT.

V usage is TRBV30 and J usage is TRBJ1-1, with no clear D. The CDR3 extends over 11 amino acids. Looked up from germline, CDR1 is GTSNPN and CDR2 is SVGIG (reference sequence). Trimming pared 4 bases from V and 5 bases from J, leaving 8 bases between. The CDR3 nucleotides are TGTGCCTGGAAGTTGTGGACTGAAGCTTTCTTT. Protein sequence: CAWKLWTEAFF.

This chain joins TRBV27 and TRBJ1-6; D call uncertain. Trimming removed 0 bases at V and 3 bases at J, with 9 bases between. This CDR3 region has 16 residues. Germline CDR1 MNHEY, CDR2 SMNVEV (reference sequence). Here the CDR3 reads CASSLSGFGYNSPLHF. The CDR3, as DNA: TGTGCCAGCAGTTTATCGGGTTTCGGCTATAATTCACCCCTCCACTTT.

This rearrangement joins TRBV25-1 to TRBJ2-7; D unresolved. This CDR3 region has 11 residues. Germline CDR1 and CDR2: MGHDK and SYGVNS. V was cut by 3 bases and J by 3 bases, with 3 bases left in between. The CDR3 DNA reads as TGTGCCAGCAGTGACGTCTACGAGCAGTACTTC. This translates into CASSDVYEQYF.

V and J are TRBV10-3 and TRBJ1-2; unclear D gene. Germline-derived CDR1 and CDR2 are ENHRY and SYGVKD. The CDR3 has 13 residues. Deletions cut 0 bases from V and 8 bases from J, with 10 bases between. In nucleotides, the CDR3 is TGTGCCATCAGTGAGTCCCCCGCGGAGGGCTACACCTTC. Protein product: CAISESPAEGYTF.

Turning to this clone: One end of the junction does not line up with germline, which may come from a read error. V is TRBV4-3 and J is TRBJ1-2, with D possibly matching TRBD1 (5 bases). Germline lookup yields CDR1 LGHNA and CDR2 YSLEER. There are 13 residues in the CDR3. The CDR3 sequence is CASSQDLLTDRAF. The CDR3 DNA sequence: TGCGCCAGCAGCCAAGATCTTTTGACCGACAGAGCCTTC.

The chain joins TRBV5-1 to TRBJ1-1, with unresolved D. Trimming took off 4 bases at V and 0 bases at J, with 10 bases between the two ends. The germline CDR1 and CDR2 sequences are SGHRS and YFSETQ. The CDR3 is made up of 14 amino acids. As DNA, the CDR3 is TGCGCCAGCAGCCCGACTGGAATGAACACTGAAGCTTTCTTT. It is translated as CASSPTGMNTEAFF.

V usage is TRBV29-1 and J usage is TRBJ2-5; D is unclear. Trimming took 6 bases from V and 5 from J, leaving 16 bases between them. Germline lookup yields CDR1 SQVTM and CDR2 ANQGSEA. This CDR3 contains 13 residues. This CDR3 is CSVAQTVRETQYF. CDR3 nucleotide sequence: TGCAGCGTGGCCCAGACTGTGCGGGAGACCCAGTACTTC.

The chain couples TRBV11-2 to TRBJ2-3, with D possibly matching TRBD1 (6 bases). Trimming removed 4 bases at V and 0 bases at J, with 14 bases between. Germline V gives CDR1 SGHAT, CDR2 FQNNGV. The CDR3 contains 16 residues. CDR3 sequence reads: CASSWRMTGSTDTQYF. The CDR3 DNA is TGTGCCAGCAGCTGGCGTATGACAGGTAGCACAGATACGCAGTATTTT.

This chain joins TRBV2 and TRBJ2-1; D call uncertain. V gave up 2 bases and J gave up 3 bases, with 14 bases separating them. Germline-derived CDR1 and CDR2 are SNHLY and FYNNEI. The CDR3 is made up of 16 amino acids. CDR3 sequence reads: CASSETDIRFYNEQFF. CDR3 in DNA: TGTGCCAGCAGTGAAACAGATATAAGATTCTACAATGAGCAGTTCTTC.

The CDR3 region is CASSEALTGYGYTF. CDR3 nucleotides: TGTGCCAGCAGTGAGGCCCTGACAGGCTATGGCTACACCTTC. The rearrangement uses TRBV2 and TRBJ1-2; maybe TRBD1 (6 bases). Trimming took off 3 bases at V and 4 bases at J, with 12 bases between the two ends. CDR3 length: 14 residues. Germline loops: CDR1 SNHLY, CDR2 FYNNEI.

This clone has only one observation. The chain uses TRBV6-5 and TRBJ2-2, with TRBD2 identical over 11 bases. This CDR3 spans 16 amino acids. Unmatched junction bases numbered 3, after V lost 2 bases and J lost 4 bases. CDR1 is MNHEY and CDR2 is SVGAGI in the germline V gene. The chain's CDR3 is CASSYGTSGPTGELFF. The CDR3 bases are TGTGCCAGCAGTTACGGGACTAGCGGACCCACCGGGGAGCTGTTTTTT.

The J gene is TRBJ1-6, the V gene TRBV6-5; D is unclear. Germline V gene data show CDR1 as MNHEY and CDR2 as SVGAGI. Trimming pared 10 bases from V and 7 bases from J, leaving 14 bases between. The CDR3 has 13 residues. CDR3 nucleotides: TGTGCCACCACCAGAGGAGTGAATTCACCCCTCCACTTT. Its protein product is CATTRGVNSPLHF.

The chain carries TRBV19 and TRBJ2-3; D remains ambiguous. Germline V gene sequence: CDR1 LNHDA, CDR2 SQIVND (reference sequence). The CDR3 runs to 13 residues. The V end lost 7 bases, the J end lost 5 bases, and 13 bases lay between the germline ends. The CDR3 protein is CASTSAGEDTQYF. In nucleotides, the CDR3 is TGTGCCAGTACATCCGCAGGCGAAGATACGCAGTATTTT. Based on the CDR3 plus reference TRBV19 and TRBJ2-3, the full variable domain is DGGITQSPKYLFRKEGQNVTLSCEQNLNHDAMYWYRQDPGQGLRLIYYSQIVNDFQKGDIAEGYSVSREKKESFPLTVTSAQKNPTAFYLCASTSAGEDTQYFGPGTRLTVL.

The CDR3 region is CASSPRDRGILGNTIYF. The DNA for the CDR3 is TGTGCCAGTAGTCCAAGGGACAGGGGAATTCTCGGAAACACCATATATTTT. The chain links TRBV19 to TRBJ1-3; 10 positions match TRBD1. The CDR3 runs 17 residues. CDR1 is LNHDA, CDR2 SQIVND, per germline (reference sequence). Unmatched junction bases numbered 11, after V lost 5 bases and J lost 4 bases.

The chain uses TRBV7-2 and TRBJ2-2, with 8 nucleotides matching TRBD1. CDR3 length equals 15 residues. Germline V gene lookup returns CDR1 SGHTA and CDR2 FQGNSA. V shed 3 bases and J 5 bases; nucleotides not matched to a gene: 5. The CDR3 bases are TGTGCCAGCAGCTTCTCAGGGGGCAGGACCGGGGAGCTGTTTTTT. Translating gives CASSFSGGRTGELFF.